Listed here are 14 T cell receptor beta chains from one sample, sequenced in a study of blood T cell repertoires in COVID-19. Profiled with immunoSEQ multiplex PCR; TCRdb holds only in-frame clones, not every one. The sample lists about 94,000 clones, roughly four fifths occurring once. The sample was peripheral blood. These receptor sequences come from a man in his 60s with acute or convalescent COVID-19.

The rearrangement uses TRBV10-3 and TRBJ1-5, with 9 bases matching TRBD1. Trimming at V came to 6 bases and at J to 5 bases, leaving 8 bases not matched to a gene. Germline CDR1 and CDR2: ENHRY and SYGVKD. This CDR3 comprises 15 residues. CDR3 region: CAIRPSTGGDQPQHF. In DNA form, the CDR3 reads TGTGCCATCAGACCATCGACAGGGGGAGATCAGCCCCAGCATTTT.

The CDR3 DNA follows: TGTGCCAGCAGTTACGATGGGACAGCCTACGAGCAGTACTTC. Protein product: CASSYDGTAYEQYF. V and J are TRBV6-2 or TRBV6-3 and TRBJ2-7, with TRBD1 matching over 7 bases. V lost 2 bases, J lost 2 bases, and 3 bases stayed unmatched. Germline CDR1 MNHEY, CDR2 SVGEGT. This CDR3 region has 14 residues.

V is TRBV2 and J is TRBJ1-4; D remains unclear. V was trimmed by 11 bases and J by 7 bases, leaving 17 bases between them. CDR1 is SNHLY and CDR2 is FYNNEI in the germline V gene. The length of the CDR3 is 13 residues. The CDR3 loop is CAGERSRGEKLFF. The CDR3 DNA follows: TGTGCCGGGGAGAGGAGTCGGGGTGAAAAACTGTTTTTT.

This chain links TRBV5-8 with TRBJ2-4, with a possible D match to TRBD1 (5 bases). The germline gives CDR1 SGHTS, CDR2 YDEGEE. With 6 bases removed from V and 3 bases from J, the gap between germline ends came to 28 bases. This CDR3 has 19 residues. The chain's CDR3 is CASTKTRAGKWIDKNIQYF. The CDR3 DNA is TGTGCCAGCACCAAAACTCGGGCAGGGAAGTGGATAGACAAAAACATTCAGTACTTC.

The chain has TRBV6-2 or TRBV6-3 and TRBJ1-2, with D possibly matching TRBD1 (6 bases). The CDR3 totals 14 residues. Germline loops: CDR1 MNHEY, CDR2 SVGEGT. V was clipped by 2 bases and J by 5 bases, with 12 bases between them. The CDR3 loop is CASSYAGGWYGYTF. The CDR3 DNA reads TGTGCCAGCAGTTACGCGGGGGGCTGGTATGGCTACACCTTC.

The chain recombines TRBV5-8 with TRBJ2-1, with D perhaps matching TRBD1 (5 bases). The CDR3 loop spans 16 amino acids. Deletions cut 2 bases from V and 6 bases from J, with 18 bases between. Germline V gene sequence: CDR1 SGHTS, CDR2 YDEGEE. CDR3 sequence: CASSFTDTTWRNEQFF. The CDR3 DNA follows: TGTGCCAGCAGCTTTACGGACACGACATGGCGCAATGAGCAGTTCTTC.

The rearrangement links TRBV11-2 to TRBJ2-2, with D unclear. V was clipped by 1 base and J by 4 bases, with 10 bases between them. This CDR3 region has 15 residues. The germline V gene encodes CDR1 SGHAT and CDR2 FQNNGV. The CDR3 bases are TGTGCCAGCAGCTTAGGTGCCGGGTTCACCGGGGAGCTGTTTTTT. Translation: CASSLGAGFTGELFF.

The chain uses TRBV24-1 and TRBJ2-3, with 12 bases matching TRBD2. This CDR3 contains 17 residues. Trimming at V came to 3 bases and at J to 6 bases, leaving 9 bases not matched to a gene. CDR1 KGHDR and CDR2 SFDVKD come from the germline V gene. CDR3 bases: TGTGCCACCAGTGATCAGGCTAGCGGGGGGGCCTCCGATACGCAGTATTTT. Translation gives CATSDQASGGASDTQYF.

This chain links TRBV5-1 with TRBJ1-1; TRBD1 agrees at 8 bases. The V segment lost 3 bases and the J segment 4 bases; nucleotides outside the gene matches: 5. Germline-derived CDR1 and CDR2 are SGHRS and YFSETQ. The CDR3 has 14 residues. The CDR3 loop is CASSSQGAVTEAFF. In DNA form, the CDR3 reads TGCGCCAGCAGCTCGCAGGGGGCTGTCACTGAAGCTTTCTTT.

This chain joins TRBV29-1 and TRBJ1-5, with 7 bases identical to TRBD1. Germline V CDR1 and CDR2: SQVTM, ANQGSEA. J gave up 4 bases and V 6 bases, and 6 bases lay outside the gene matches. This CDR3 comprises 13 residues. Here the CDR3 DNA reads TGCAGCGTGAGGGGGACAGAAAATCAGCCCCAGCATTTT. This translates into CSVRGTENQPQHF.

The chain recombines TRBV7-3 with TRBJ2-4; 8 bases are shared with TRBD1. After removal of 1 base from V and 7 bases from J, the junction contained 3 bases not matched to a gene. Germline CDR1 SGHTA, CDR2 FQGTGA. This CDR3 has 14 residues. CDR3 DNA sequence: TGTGCCAGCAGCTTAAACCAGGGGGCGAACATTCAGTACTTC. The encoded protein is CASSLNQGANIQYF.

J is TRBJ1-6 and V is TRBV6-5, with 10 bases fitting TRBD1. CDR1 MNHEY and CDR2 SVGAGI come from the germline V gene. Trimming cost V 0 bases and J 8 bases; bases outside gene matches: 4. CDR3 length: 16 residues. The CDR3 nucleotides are TGTGCCAGCAGTTACTCGGCGGGACAGGGGCATTCACCCCTCCACTTT. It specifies CASSYSAGQGHSPLHF.

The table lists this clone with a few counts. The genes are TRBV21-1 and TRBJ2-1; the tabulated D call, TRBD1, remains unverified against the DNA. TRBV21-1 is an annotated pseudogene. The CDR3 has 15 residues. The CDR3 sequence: CASSNLGGVDNEQFF. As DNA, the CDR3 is TGTGCCAGCAGCAATTTAGGGGGCGTCGACAATGAGCAGTTCTTC.

The CDR3 bases are TGCGCCAGCAGCCAAGGACTTTACACAGATACGCAGTATTTT. This gives the protein CASSQGLYTDTQYF. The chain uses TRBV5-1 and TRBJ2-3; tentative D call: TRBD2 (5 bases). Deletions cut 4 bases from V and 2 bases from J, with 11 bases between. Germline CDR1 is SGHRS and CDR2 is YFSETQ. The CDR3 has 14 residues.